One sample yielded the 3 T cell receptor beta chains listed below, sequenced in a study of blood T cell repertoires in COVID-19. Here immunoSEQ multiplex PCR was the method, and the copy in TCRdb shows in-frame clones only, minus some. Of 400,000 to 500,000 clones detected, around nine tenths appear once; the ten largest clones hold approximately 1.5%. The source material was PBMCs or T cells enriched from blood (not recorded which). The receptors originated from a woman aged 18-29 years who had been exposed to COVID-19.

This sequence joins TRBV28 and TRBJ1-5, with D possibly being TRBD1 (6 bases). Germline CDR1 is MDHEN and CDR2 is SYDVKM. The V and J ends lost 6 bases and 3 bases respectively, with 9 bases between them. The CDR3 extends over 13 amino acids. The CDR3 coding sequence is TGTGCCAGCAGACGGGGGGCCAATCAGCCCCAGCATTTT. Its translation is CASRRGANQPQHF.

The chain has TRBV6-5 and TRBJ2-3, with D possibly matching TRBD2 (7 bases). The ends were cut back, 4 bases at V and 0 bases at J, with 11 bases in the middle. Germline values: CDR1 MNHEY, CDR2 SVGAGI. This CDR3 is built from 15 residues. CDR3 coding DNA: TGTGCCAGCAGTTGGGGGAGGGGGAGCACAGATACGCAGTATTTT. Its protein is CASSWGRGSTDTQYF.

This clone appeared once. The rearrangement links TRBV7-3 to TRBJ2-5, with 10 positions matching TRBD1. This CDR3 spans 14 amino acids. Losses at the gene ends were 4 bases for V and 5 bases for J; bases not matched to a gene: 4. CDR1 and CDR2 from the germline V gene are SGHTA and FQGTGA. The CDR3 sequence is CASSSGQGRETQYF. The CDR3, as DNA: TGTGCCAGCAGCTCGGGACAGGGGAGGGAGACCCAGTACTTC.